Listed here are 13 T cell receptor beta chains from one sample, sequenced in a study of T cell responses to AZD1222 COVID-19 vaccine. The data were produced by immunoSEQ multiplex PCR, yet TCRdb's version contains in-frame clones alone and is incomplete. This sample has some 99,000 clones, with roughly 90% found just once. Sequences were derived from peripheral blood, sampled on day 0 of AZD1222 vaccination. The receptors derive from an adult in good health.

This clone was found a few times. V is TRBV28 and J is TRBJ1-1; 7 bases agree with TRBD1. From germline, CDR1 is MDHEN and CDR2 SYDVKM. The V and J ends lost 3 bases and 12 bases, in that order; junction bases with no gene match: 13. This CDR3 is built from 14 residues. As DNA, the CDR3 is TGTGCCAGCAGTTTCCCCCGGGACAGTGGGAAGACTTTCTTT. It specifies CASSFPRDSGKTFF. The full variable domain, its missing parts supplied by reference TRBV28 and TRBJ1-1, is DVKVTQSSRYLVKRTGEKVFLECVQDMDHENMFWYRQDPGLGLRLIYFSYDVKMKEKGDIPEGYSVSREKKERFSLILESASTNQTSMYLCASSFPRDSGKTFFGQGTRLTVV.

V gene TRBV15 combines with J gene TRBJ2-2; perhaps D is TRBD1 or TRBD2 (5 bases each). The V end was cut by 2 bases, the J end by 6 bases, with 10 bases between. The germline gives CDR1 LNHNV, CDR2 YYDKDF (reference sequence). The CDR3 totals 14 residues. This chain's CDR3 is CATSRPGSAGELFF. In nucleotides, the CDR3 is TGTGCCACCAGCAGACCAGGGAGTGCCGGGGAGCTGTTTTTT.

This chain joins TRBV7-8 and TRBJ2-3; D is uncertain. CDR3 length equals 13 residues. V was shortened by 5 bases and J by 0 bases, with 6 bases between the two germline ends. CDR1 is SGHVS and CDR2 is FQNEAQ in the germline V gene. The CDR3 nucleotides read TGTGCCAGCAGCCGCGGAAGCACAGATACGCAGTATTTT. This codes for CASSRGSTDTQYF.

The rearrangement joins TRBV3-1 (or the pseudogene TRBV3-2) to TRBJ2-5; no clear D. Looked up from germline, CDR1 is LGHDT and CDR2 is YNNKEL (reference sequence). Between the trimmed V and J ends, which lost 0 bases and 4 bases, there was a span of 9 bases. CDR3 length equals 14 residues. CDR3 sequence: CASSQDPGLETQYF. The CDR3 region has the DNA TGTGCCAGCAGCCAAGACCCGGGCTTAGAGACCCAGTACTTC.

The chain is built from TRBV7-2 and TRBJ1-1, with D possibly matching TRBD1 (5 bases). V gave up 1 base and J gave up 14 bases, with 17 bases separating them. CDR3 length: 13 residues. The germline V gene encodes CDR1 SGHTA and CDR2 FQGNSA. CDR3 nucleotide sequence: TGTGCCAGCAGCTTAGGAGGACACCCAGACCTCTTCTTT. Protein: CASSLGGHPDLFF.

This sequence joins TRBV7-2 and TRBJ2-1; D gene ambiguous. Germline V gene lookup returns CDR1 SGHTA and CDR2 FQGNSA. Between the trimmed V and J ends, which lost 1 base and 6 bases, there was a span of 10 bases. The CDR3 has 14 residues. The CDR3 protein is CASSLDNVANEQFF. CDR3 DNA sequence: TGTGCCAGCAGCTTAGATAATGTCGCCAATGAGCAGTTCTTC.

The chain uses TRBV19 and TRBJ1-1, with 8 bases fitting TRBD1. The CDR3 is made up of 14 amino acids. CDR1 and CDR2 from the germline V gene are LNHDA and SQIVND (reference sequence). The ends lost 6 bases at V and 5 bases at J; junction bases unmatched: 8. CDR3 residues: CASSRGQGRTEAFF. CDR3 DNA sequence: TGTGCCAGTAGCCGAGGACAGGGAAGGACTGAAGCTTTCTTT.

The chain is built from TRBV4-3 and TRBJ1-2; D is undetermined. This CDR3 has 17 residues. V was pared by 0 bases and J by 0 bases, with 14 bases between. Germline-derived CDR1 and CDR2 are LGHNA and YSLEER. The CDR3 reads CASSQEPPGAANYGYTF. The CDR3 coding sequence is TGCGCCAGCAGCCAAGAGCCACCGGGCGCAGCTAACTATGGCTACACCTTC.

The rearrangement links TRBV6-1 to TRBJ1-4, with D possibly TRBD1 on 6 matching bases. The CDR3 contains 15 residues. Per the germline V gene, CDR1 is MNHNS and CDR2 is SASEGT. Trimming cost V 5 bases and J 5 bases, with 15 bases left between them. This CDR3 reads CASSQPGALNEKLFF. DNA for the CDR3: TGTGCCAGCAGTCAACCAGGGGCCCTCAATGAAAAACTGTTTTTT.

This clone was seen once. The rearrangement joins TRBV27 to TRBJ2-3; tentatively, D is TRBD2 (6 bases). CDR1 is MNHEY, CDR2 SMNVEV, per germline (reference sequence). V was pared by 5 bases and J by 14 bases, with 20 bases between. The length of the CDR3 is 13 residues. CDR3 nucleotide sequence: TGTGCCAGCAGTAGCCGAGCGGGTTCGTTCTCGTATTTT. This encodes CASSSRAGSFSYF.

The chain uses TRBV6-4 and TRBJ1-2, with TRBD1 as a possible D gene (6 bases). Germline V gene sequence: CDR1 MRHNA, CDR2 SNTAGT. The CDR3 contains 14 residues. The germline V and J ends were trimmed by 4 bases and 1 base, with 10 bases remaining between them. Here the CDR3 reads CASSADSVNYGYTF. CDR3 nucleotide sequence: TGTGCCAGCAGTGCGGACAGTGTTAACTATGGCTACACCTTC.

The chain uses TRBV20-1 and TRBJ2-7; 9 nucleotides match TRBD2. The germline CDR1 and CDR2 sequences are DFQATT and SNEGSKA (reference sequence). The trim removed 3 bases at V and 0 bases at J, leaving 9 bases unmatched. The CDR3 is 16 residues long. The CDR3 sequence: CSASGLLAGYSYEQYF. The CDR3 bases are TGCAGTGCTAGTGGTTTACTAGCGGGTTACTCCTACGAGCAGTACTTC.

V is TRBV5-4 and J is TRBJ2-3; D is perhaps TRBD1 or TRBD2 (5 bases each). CDR1 is SGHNT, CDR2 YYREEE, per germline (reference sequence). This CDR3 contains 16 residues. V lost 0 bases and J 4 bases, leaving 15 bases between the germline ends. CDR3 region: CASSLGARGAPDTQYF. The CDR3 DNA sequence: TGTGCCAGCAGCTTGGGCGCTAGAGGGGCCCCAGATACGCAGTATTTT.